A single sample gave rise to the 11 T cell receptor beta chains below, sequenced in a study of blood T cells in healthy people across ages. It was with a sample-barcoded 5' primer and a J-beta primer mix that a second PCR of roughly 7 to 12 cycles was run. TCRdb processed the 5' RACE reads anew with MiXCR; each CDR3 protein has one entry. The sample lists approximately 690,000 distinct CDR3 sequences, 45% to 65% occurring once. The sequencing input was blood. All receptors derive from a man in his fifties or sixties in good health.

CDR3 residues: CASSTGRQNTEAFF. CDR3 sequence (DNA): TGTGCCAGCAGCACGGGACGTCAGAACACTGAAGCTTTCTTT. The chain employs TRBV6-5 and TRBJ1-1; D is perhaps TRBD1 (5 bases). CDR1 is MNHEY, CDR2 SVGAGI, per germline. Trimming stripped 6 bases from V and 1 base from J, with 12 bases between. CDR3 size: 14 residues.

The genes are TRBV3-1 and TRBJ2-3, with unresolved D. The CDR3 is 14 residues long. Germline CDR1 is LGHDT and CDR2 is YNNKEL (reference sequence). The V gene lost 4 bases and the J gene lost 4 bases, with 12 bases spanning the gap. This CDR3 is CASSRKGLADTQYF. The CDR3 coding sequence is TGTGCCAGCAGCCGGAAGGGTTTAGCAGATACGCAGTATTTT.

This clonotype has only a few counts. V is TRBV5-6 and J is TRBJ2-1, with TRBD2 as a possible D gene (5 bases). V lost 3 bases and J lost 6, with 13 bases in between. CDR1 and CDR2 (germline): SGHDT, YYEEEE. The CDR3 is 14 amino acids. The CDR3, as DNA: TGTGCCAGCAGCTCCGCTAGGAGCGGCAATGAGCAGTTCTTC. It codes for CASSSARSGNEQFF.

The sample holds one count of this clonotype. The chain recombines TRBV11-2 with TRBJ1-2; no firm D call. This CDR3 region has 12 residues. Germline-derived CDR1 and CDR2 are SGHAT and FQNNGV. Between the trimmed V and J ends, which lost 3 bases and 7 bases, there was a span of 9 bases. The DNA for the CDR3 is TGTGCCAGCAGCTTCCACTGGACTGGCTACACCTTC. Its translation: CASSFHWTGYTF. Drawing the rest from reference TRBV11-2 and TRBJ1-2, the complete variable domain is EAGVAQSPRYKIIEKRQSVAFWCNPISGHATLYWYQQILGQGPKLLIQFQNNGVVDDSQLPKDRFSAERLKGVDSTLKIQPAKLEDSAVYLCASSFHWTGYTFGSGTRLTVV.

This chain uses TRBV5-6 with TRBJ1-3; possible D gene TRBD1, 5 bases. Germline V lookup: CDR1 SGHDT, CDR2 YYEEEE. This CDR3 has 14 amino acids. Trimming took 2 bases from V and 4 from J, leaving 10 bases between them. CDR3 protein: CASSFQGAGNTIYF. The DNA of the CDR3 is TGTGCCAGCAGCTTTCAGGGTGCCGGAAACACCATATATTTT.

This clonotype showed up just once. The rearrangement joins TRBV5-1 to TRBJ2-5, with 12 positions matching TRBD2. The CDR3 spans 18 residues. V dropped 0 bases and J dropped 4; count of bases not matched to a gene: 10. CDR1 is SGHRS and CDR2 is YFSETQ in the germline V gene. Here the CDR3 reads CASSLGAPSGGARETQYF. The CDR3 DNA is TGCGCCAGCAGCTTGGGGGCTCCTAGCGGGGGGGCCAGAGAGACCCAGTACTTC.

The sample holds a few counts of this clonotype. V usage is TRBV11-2 and J usage is TRBJ2-5, with D uncertain. Near its end, the DNA agrees better with TRBJ2-7, so the J call may be wrong. The germline V gene encodes CDR1 SGHAT and CDR2 FQNNGV. CDR3 length: 14 residues. In nucleotides, the CDR3 is TGTGCCAGCAGCTTAACGGACGGAGCCTACGAGCAGTACTTC. As protein: CASSLTDGAYEQYF.

This clonotype was seen only a few times. V usage is TRBV27 and J usage is TRBJ2-1; 7 bases align to TRBD2. CDR3 size: 14 residues. Trimming cost V 6 bases and J 8 bases; bases outside gene matches: 10. Germline values: CDR1 MNHEY, CDR2 SMNVEV (reference sequence). The CDR3 DNA sequence: TGTGCCAGCAGCCTTGGGGGGGGTACCTATGAGCAGTTCTTC. Translation gives CASSLGGGTYEQFF.

This sequence joins TRBV3-1 and TRBJ2-2, with D uncertain. CDR3 length equals 14 residues. Germline CDR1 is LGHDT and CDR2 is YNNKEL (reference sequence). V lost 8 bases and J lost 0, with 10 bases in between. CDR3 residues: CASSGQTNTGELFF. The CDR3 DNA reads TGTGCCAGCTCCGGTCAGACGAACACCGGGGAGCTGTTTTTT. The whole variable domain, remainder taken from reference TRBV3-1 and TRBJ2-2, is DTAVSQTPKYLVTQMGNDKSIKCEQNLGHDTMYWYKQDSKKFLKIMFSYNNKELIINETVPNRFSPKSPDKAHLNLHINSLELGDSAVYFCASSGQTNTGELFFGEGSRLTVL.

This chain joins TRBV18 and TRBJ2-5; TRBD1 is a possible D gene (6 bases). The better agreement between TRBJ2-7 and the DNA end casts doubt on the J call. This CDR3 spans 13 amino acids. Germline V gene lookup returns CDR1 KGHSH and CDR2 LQKENI. CDR3 in amino acids: CASSQGGSGEQYF. Written as DNA, the CDR3 is TGTGCCAGCTCACAAGGGGGTTCAGGCGAGCAGTACTTC.

The rearrangement uses TRBV14 and TRBJ2-5; D assignment may be TRBD1 or TRBD2 (6 bases each). The CDR3 consists of 12 residues. V was pared by 5 bases and J by 11 bases, with 15 bases between. Germline V CDR1 and CDR2: SGHDN, FVKESK. The CDR3 DNA is TGTGCCAGCAGCTACACTAGGGGGGAGCAGTACTTC. This codes for CASSYTRGEQYF. The whole variable domain, filled in from reference TRBV14 and TRBJ2-5, reads EAGVTQFPSHSVIEKGQTVTLRCDPISGHDNLYWYRRVMGKEIKFLLHFVKESKQDESGMPNNRFLAERTGGTYSTLKVQPAELEDSGVYFCASSYTRGEQYFGPGTRLLVL.